The 31 T cell receptor beta chains presented below share a single source sample, sequenced in a study of blood T cell repertoires in COVID-19. Clones were read by immunoSEQ multiplex PCR, and TCRdb kept only the in-frame ones, dropping some. The table lists about 110,000 clones, 88% of them singletons. Sequencing was performed on peripheral blood. Receptors originate from a human donor in a cohort sampled during active COVID-19.

This clone was counted once. This CDR3 is CASSTTSNYGYTF. CDR3 coding DNA: TGTGCCAGTAGCACCACATCTAACTATGGCTACACCTTC. The rearrangement uses TRBV19 and TRBJ1-2; no reliable D call. The CDR3 totals 13 residues. Trimming pared 6 bases from V and 0 bases from J, leaving 8 bases between. CDR1 and CDR2 (germline): LNHDA, SQIVND (reference sequence).

The chain carries TRBV4-1 and TRBJ2-1, with D hard to call. CDR1 is MGHRA and CDR2 is YSYEKL in the germline V gene. This CDR3 is 16 amino acids long. V lost 0 bases, J lost 1 base, and 10 bases lay in between. CDR3 in amino acids: CASSQDPAGSYNEQFF. The CDR3 DNA reads as TGCGCCAGCAGCCAAGATCCGGCAGGTTCCTACAATGAGCAGTTCTTC.

The V gene is TRBV28, the J gene TRBJ1-2; possibly TRBD1 for D (5 bases). Germline V gene sequence: CDR1 MDHEN, CDR2 SYDVKM. V was pared by 7 bases and J by 7 bases, with 19 bases between. CDR3 length: 14 residues. CDR3 sequence: CASTNPAQGGGYTF. The CDR3 DNA is TGTGCCAGCACTAACCCAGCCCAGGGAGGTGGCTACACCTTC.

In DNA form, the CDR3 reads TGTGCCACCAGCAGGGTCCTTGGGGGGAGCACAGATACGCAGTATTTT. Its translation: CATSRVLGGSTDTQYF. The chain is built from TRBV15 and TRBJ2-3, with D possibly matching TRBD2 (6 bases). The CDR3 is made up of 16 amino acids. Germline V gene sequence: CDR1 LNHNV, CDR2 YYDKDF (reference sequence). V lost 3 bases and J lost 0, with 13 bases in between.

This rearrangement joins TRBV30 to TRBJ2-1; 9 nucleotides match TRBD2. The CDR3 has 16 amino acids. V was clipped by 0 bases and J by 3 bases; unmatched bases: 6. Germline V gives CDR1 GTSNPN, CDR2 SVGIG (reference sequence). In nucleotides, the CDR3 is TGTGCCTGGAGTGTGATGGGACTAGCAGACTACAATGAGCAGTTCTTC. Residues: CAWSVMGLADYNEQFF.

CDR3 protein: CASSVDGEVANGYTF. In DNA form, the CDR3 reads TGTGCCAGCAGCGTAGACGGGGAGGTAGCTAATGGCTACACCTTC. V and J are TRBV9 and TRBJ1-2, with D uncertain. Germline V gene lookup returns CDR1 SGDLS and CDR2 YYNGEE. The CDR3 runs to 15 residues. Trimming cost V 0 bases and J 6 bases, with 15 bases left between them.

The rearrangement uses TRBV14 and TRBJ1-5; tentatively, D is TRBD1 (5 bases). The CDR3 spans 13 residues. CDR1 SGHDN and CDR2 FVKESK come from the germline V gene. V was pared by 4 bases and J by 3 bases, with 7 bases between. CDR3 DNA: TGTGCCAGCAGCCGGGGCCTCAATCAGCCCCAGCATTTT. It specifies CASSRGLNQPQHF.

The rearrangement joins TRBV27 to TRBJ1-1; D unclear. V shed 6 bases and J shed 5 bases, with 16 bases lying between them. Looked up from germline, CDR1 is MNHEY and CDR2 is SMNVEV (reference sequence). This CDR3 is 14 amino acids long. The chain's CDR3 is CASRFHREGTEAFF. DNA for the CDR3: TGTGCCAGCAGGTTCCACCGCGAGGGAACTGAAGCTTTCTTT.

This sequence joins TRBV9 and TRBJ1-1, with a tentative D call TRBD1 (6 bases). Looked up from germline, CDR1 is SGDLS and CDR2 is YYNGEE. Trimming left V 0 bases short and J 5 bases short, with 8 bases between. The CDR3 covers 13 residues. The CDR3 protein is CASSVARGTEAFF. The CDR3 coding sequence is TGTGCCAGCAGCGTAGCAAGGGGGACTGAAGCTTTCTTT.

CDR3 sequence: CAWSDQGNQPQHF. The CDR3 DNA reads TGTGCCTGGAGTGATCAGGGCAATCAGCCCCAGCATTTT. This sequence joins TRBV30 and TRBJ1-5; no reliable D call. V lost 1 base to trimming and J lost 2 bases, with 6 bases between them. CDR3 length: 13 residues. Germline V CDR1 and CDR2: GTSNPN, SVGIG (reference sequence).

J is TRBJ2-1 and V is TRBV9, with D possibly TRBD2 on 5 matching bases. Trimming took 6 bases from V and 4 from J, leaving 14 bases between them. Germline V gene sequence: CDR1 SGDLS, CDR2 YYNGEE. The CDR3 contains 14 residues. CDR3 region: CASTAESGYNEQFF. As DNA, the CDR3 is TGTGCCAGCACCGCGGAGAGCGGATACAATGAGCAGTTCTTC.

J is TRBJ2-7 and V is TRBV5-1; 9 nucleotides line up with TRBD1. The V segment lost 0 bases and the J segment 3 bases; nucleotides outside the gene matches: 4. The CDR3 covers 15 residues. Germline loops: CDR1 SGHRS, CDR2 YFSETQ. The CDR3 is CASSLVRTGDYEQYF. The CDR3 nucleotides are TGCGCCAGCAGCTTGGTCCGGACAGGGGACTACGAGCAGTACTTC.

This chain connects TRBV9 to TRBJ2-5; 9 nucleotides agree with TRBD1. The CDR3 is 16 amino acids. V lost 0 bases and J lost 4; bases outside the gene matches: 7. CDR1 SGDLS and CDR2 YYNGEE come from the germline V gene. CDR3 in DNA: TGTGCCAGCAGCGTAGAGGACAGGGGATGGGGAGAGACCCAGTACTTC. This sequence encodes CASSVEDRGWGETQYF.

The rearrangement uses TRBV2 and TRBJ2-7; 12 bases line up with TRBD2. V dropped 4 bases and J dropped 4; count of bases not matched to a gene: 11. Per germline, CDR1 SNHLY and CDR2 FYNNEI. This CDR3 is 17 amino acids long. The CDR3 DNA sequence: TGTGCCAGCAGTGTCGGTCTAGCGGGGGGGACCGGGTACGAGCAGTACTTC. Its protein is CASSVGLAGGTGYEQYF.

V gene TRBV30 combines with J gene TRBJ2-1, with 10 bases identical to TRBD1. The J segment lost 7 bases and the V segment lost 5 bases, leaving 8 bases of the junction unmatched. This CDR3 has 14 residues. Germline assignment: CDR1 GTSNPN and CDR2 SVGIG (reference sequence). The CDR3 spells CAWSQGGQGNEQFF. Here the CDR3 DNA reads TGTGCCTGGTCACAAGGGGGACAGGGGAATGAGCAGTTCTTC. Using reference TRBV30 and TRBJ2-1 for the parts outside the CDR3, the full variable domain is SQTIHQWPATLVQPVGSPLSLECTVEGTSNPNLYWYRQAAGRGLQLLFYSVGIGQISSEVPQNLSASRPQDRQFILSSKKLLLSDSGFYLCAWSQGGQGNEQFFGPGTRLTVL.

The CDR3 DNA sequence: TGTGCCAGCTCACCGACAGAAATGAACTATGGCTACACCTTC. This codes for CASSPTEMNYGYTF. The chain recombines TRBV18 with TRBJ1-2, with D perhaps matching TRBD1 (5 bases). The germline V gene has CDR1 KGHSH and CDR2 LQKENI. The CDR3 runs 14 residues. V lost 3 bases and J 2 bases, leaving 10 bases between the germline ends.

The chain joins TRBV7-8 to TRBJ1-1; D gene ambiguous. V shed 5 bases and J shed 1 base, with 11 bases lying between them. The germline V gene has CDR1 SGHVS and CDR2 FQNEAQ. The length of the CDR3 is 14 residues. CDR3 sequence reads: CASSAKRGNTEAFF. In DNA, the CDR3 is TGTGCCAGCAGCGCCAAGCGCGGGAACACTGAAGCTTTCTTT.

The rearrangement uses TRBV9 and TRBJ1-5; maybe TRBD1 (5 bases). The CDR3 has 15 residues. Germline V gene lookup returns CDR1 SGDLS and CDR2 YYNGEE. V lost 4 bases to trimming and J lost 3 bases, with 14 bases between them. The CDR3 DNA follows: TGTGCCAGCAGCCCGGGGGACGGCTACAATCAGCCCCAGCATTTT. Encoded protein: CASSPGDGYNQPQHF.

In its sample, this clone was seen once. J is TRBJ1-5 and V is TRBV18; 8 bases are a match to TRBD1. This CDR3 region has 13 residues. Trimming removed 5 bases from V and 5 bases from J; junction bases left unmatched: 2. Germline V gene sequence: CDR1 KGHSH, CDR2 LQKENI. The CDR3 coding sequence is TGTGCCAGCTCAGAGACAGGGGATCAGCCCCAGCATTTT. Its translation is CASSETGDQPQHF.

The gene calls are TRBV5-1 and TRBJ2-1, with TRBD2 matching over 8 bases. With V trimmed by 6 bases and J by 0 bases, 5 bases remained unmatched. Germline loops: CDR1 SGHRS, CDR2 YFSETQ. The CDR3 consists of 15 residues. DNA of the CDR3: TGCGCCAGCACCATAGCGGGAAGCTCCTACAATGAGCAGTTCTTC. It is translated as CASTIAGSSYNEQFF.

The V and J genes are TRBV11-2 and TRBJ1-6, with D uncertain. The CDR3 has 15 residues. V was trimmed by 5 bases and J by 1 base, leaving 9 bases between them. CDR1 SGHAT and CDR2 FQNNGV come from the germline V gene. The CDR3 sequence is CASSRAGSYNSPLHF. The CDR3 DNA reads TGTGCCAGCAGCCGAGCCGGGTCCTATAATTCACCCCTCCACTTT. Variable domain in full (rest from reference TRBV11-2 and TRBJ1-6): EAGVAQSPRYKIIEKRQSVAFWCNPISGHATLYWYQQILGQGPKLLIQFQNNGVVDDSQLPKDRFSAERLKGVDSTLKIQPAKLEDSAVYLCASSRAGSYNSPLHFGNGTRLTVT.

V is TRBV6-1 and J is TRBJ2-1; TRBD1 is a possible D gene (6 bases). The germline CDR1 and CDR2 sequences are MNHNS and SASEGT. V was shortened by 2 bases and J by 5 bases, with 13 bases between the two germline ends. This CDR3 is built from 15 residues. The DNA for the CDR3 is TGTGCCAGCAGTGAAAGTACAGGGTCTAACAATGAGCAGTTCTTC. Protein product: CASSESTGSNNEQFF.

On this clone itself: Different DNA sequences within this sample yield the same CDR3. V usage is TRBV28 and J usage is TRBJ1-1; D not resolved. This CDR3 spans 13 amino acids. V shed 6 bases and J shed 8 bases, with 16 bases lying between them. Germline lookup yields CDR1 MDHEN and CDR2 SYDVKM. The CDR3 protein is CASSSRTASEAFF. In DNA, the CDR3 is TGTGCCAGCAGCTCCCGGACTGCATCAGAAGCTTTCTTT.

The CDR3, as DNA: TGTGCCAGCAGCATCCGGGACAATTACGAGCAGTACTTC. This codes for CASSIRDNYEQYF. V is TRBV7-9 and J is TRBJ2-7; D may be TRBD1 (6 bases). V lost 5 bases, J lost 4 bases, and 12 bases lay in between. This CDR3 is 13 amino acids long. Germline V gives CDR1 SEHNR, CDR2 FQNEAQ (reference sequence).

This clone was seen a few times. The chain employs TRBV6-5 and TRBJ1-3; TRBD1 matches at 8 bases. Germline CDR1 and CDR2: MNHEY and SVGAGI. There are 15 residues in the CDR3. V dropped 5 bases and J dropped 1; count of bases not matched to a gene: 4. CDR3 nucleotide sequence: TGTGCCAGCAGTCCCGGGACAGGATCTGGAAACACCATATATTTT. This gives the protein CASSPGTGSGNTIYF.

CDR3 amino acids: CASSFRSASRGVETQYF. The CDR3 DNA follows: TGTGCCAGCAGTTTTCGGTCGGCATCCCGGGGGGTTGAGACCCAGTACTTC. The chain uses TRBV27 and TRBJ2-5; 7 positions match TRBD2. The length of the CDR3 is 17 residues. V trimming: 3 bases; J trimming: 5 bases; junction bases outside the gene matches: 15. Germline CDR1 MNHEY, CDR2 SMNVEV (reference sequence).

This chain connects TRBV7-2 to TRBJ2-7; a possible D gene is TRBD1 (6 bases). Trimming left V 4 bases short and J 4 bases short, with 17 bases between. Per the germline V gene, CDR1 is SGHTA and CDR2 is FQGNSA. This CDR3 is 15 amino acids long. Here the CDR3 reads CASSSSGQSQYEQYF. In DNA, the CDR3 is TGTGCCAGCAGCTCCAGTGGACAGAGTCAGTACGAGCAGTACTTC.

The rearrangement joins TRBV6-5 to TRBJ2-3; D is uncertain. V gave up 0 bases and J gave up 2 bases, with 6 bases separating them. CDR1 is MNHEY, CDR2 SVGAGI, per germline. CDR3 size: 14 residues. The CDR3 protein is CASSYSSNTDTQYF. CDR3 DNA: TGTGCCAGCAGTTACTCCTCTAACACAGATACGCAGTATTTT.

V and J are TRBV6-5 and TRBJ1-2; no firm D call. Germline loops: CDR1 MNHEY, CDR2 SVGAGI. The CDR3 extends over 12 amino acids. V was trimmed by 7 bases and J by 4 bases, leaving 10 bases between them. CDR3 sequence reads: CASKRRIYGYTF. The CDR3 nucleotides are TGTGCCAGCAAAAGGAGGATCTATGGCTACACCTTC.

The rearrangement joins TRBV15 to TRBJ2-5, with 9 bases that match TRBD2. With 3 bases clipped from V and 4 bases from J, the junction kept 3 bases outside the gene matches. Germline-derived CDR1 and CDR2 are LNHNV and YYDKDF (reference sequence). CDR3 size: 14 residues. The DNA of the CDR3 is TGTGCCACCAGCAGGGCGGGGGGGTTAGAGACCCAGTACTTC. Amino acid sequence: CATSRAGGLETQYF.

V and J are TRBV2 and TRBJ1-2; D is possibly TRBD1 (6 bases). The CDR3 loop spans 14 amino acids. Deletions cut 6 bases from V and 3 bases from J, with 14 bases between. Germline loops: CDR1 SNHLY, CDR2 FYNNEI. The CDR3 region is CASREDSPYYGYTF. CDR3 nucleotide sequence: TGTGCCAGCAGAGAGGACAGTCCCTACTATGGCTACACCTTC.